This T cell receptor (beta chain) was identified in a study of blood T cell repertoires in COVID-19. On the study more broadly: Researchers got acute and convalescent COVID-19 samples from the United States, Italy and Spain. T cells, B-cell-depleted T cells, or PBMCs provided the cDNA or gDNA that served as material.

Between the trimmed V and J ends, which lost 1 base and 3 bases, there was a span of 6 bases. The CDR3 spans 14 residues. The germline V gene encodes CDR1 SGHTA and CDR2 FQGNSA. In the source study's methods: Reference gene primer amplification gave nucleated cell count estimates. The assay was immunoSEQ multiplex PCR, and TCRdb's table has in-frame clones only and misses some. Clone size and V and J calls were adopted from that table, with D and trimming inferred from the DNA. The sample lists roughly 300,000 clones, 65% to 90% seen once, with roughly 14% in the top ten. The chain links TRBV7-2 to TRBJ2-2; weak D call: TRBD2 (6 bases). The receptor was isolated from a human donor in a cohort sampled during active COVID-19. Sequencing was done on a sample of peripheral blood. The CDR3 protein is CASSLERDTGELFF. The CDR3 DNA is TGTGCCAGCAGCTTAGAGCGGGACACCGGGGAGCTGTTTTTT.